The 24 T cell receptor beta chains given below trace back to one sample, sequenced in a study of T cell responses to AZD1222 COVID-19 vaccine (dated by TCRdb to the early 2020s). The library was made by the immunoSEQ multiplex PCR assay. The source is immuneACCESS, and TCRdb retained only in-frame sequences with V and J called. Part of the clones is not carried over; for the studies checked, unresolved V genes explain less than half of this, and the remainder is unexplained. This sample has 93,000 or so clones in its table, and approximately 88% of those were observed once. Of the sample, roughly 20% is held by the ten largest clones. The intended sense of this specimen's time point label: baseline before first vaccination. The sequencing here drew on peripheral blood, taken on day 0 of AZD1222 vaccination. These receptors were obtained from an adult in good health.

The V and J genes are TRBV5-8 and TRBJ1-1; 9 bases are shared with TRBD1. Germline CDR1 is SGHTS and CDR2 is YDEGEE. CDR3 length: 14 residues. The CDR3 protein is CISTGTGMNTEAFF. The CDR3 nucleotides are TGTATTTCAACCGGGACAGGGATGAACACTGAAGCTTTCTTT.

The chain has TRBV10-1 and TRBJ1-1; 9 bases match TRBD1. The CDR3 consists of 12 residues. J was trimmed by 5 bases and V by 10 bases; bases with no gene match: 5. From germline, CDR1 is WNHNN and CDR2 SYGVQD (reference sequence). CDR3 nucleotides: TGCGCCACCGGGACAGGGATGACTGAAGCTTTCTTT. This codes for CATGTGMTEAFF.

This clone has a handful of counts. This chain links TRBV28 with TRBJ1-5; D not certain. V gave up 0 bases and J gave up 6 bases, with 3 bases separating them. This CDR3 spans 12 amino acids. Per germline, CDR1 MDHEN and CDR2 SYDVKM. CDR3 nucleotides: TGTGCCAGCAGTTTATGGGCTCAGCCCCAGCATTTT. Translating it yields CASSLWAQPQHF.

The chain is built from TRBV28 and TRBJ1-3, with TRBD1 as a possible D gene (6 bases). Looked up from germline, CDR1 is MDHEN and CDR2 is SYDVKM. This CDR3 spans 15 amino acids. Trimming shortened V by 2 bases and J by 0 bases, and 8 bases separated the two germline ends. This CDR3 reads CASSLQGISGNTIYF. The DNA of the CDR3 is TGTGCCAGCAGTTTACAGGGGATCTCTGGAAACACCATATATTTT.

This sequence joins TRBV7-9 and TRBJ2-7, with D uncertain. V lost 5 bases, J lost 5 bases, and 16 bases lay in between. The germline CDR1 and CDR2 sequences are SEHNR and FQNEAQ (reference sequence). The CDR3 totals 14 residues. The CDR3 coding sequence is TGTGCCAGCAGCGCGGACGCCAACTGGGACGAGCAGTACTTC. It is translated as CASSADANWDEQYF.

This CDR3 is CASSSQLRPGNTIYF. The CDR3 bases are TGTGCCAGCAGCTCCCAACTACGTCCTGGAAACACCATATATTTT. The chain couples TRBV7-2 to TRBJ1-3; D gene uncertain. From germline, CDR1 is SGHTA and CDR2 FQGNSA. V was clipped by 4 bases and J by 2 bases, with 12 bases between them. The length of the CDR3 is 15 residues.

The table lists this clone with a few counts. The chain links TRBV27 to TRBJ1-5, with D perhaps TRBD1 (5 bases). V was shortened by 3 bases and J by 5 bases, with 14 bases between the two germline ends. From germline, CDR1 is MNHEY and CDR2 SMNVEV (reference sequence). CDR3 length equals 15 residues. The CDR3 nucleotides read TGTGCCAGCAGTTTGTGGGGCTCCGGGTATCAGCCCCAGCATTTT. It encodes CASSLWGSGYQPQHF.

The rearrangement uses TRBV19 and TRBJ2-7; unclear D gene. CDR3 length equals 15 residues. Trimming cost V 1 base and J 2 bases, with 12 bases left between them. The germline V gene has CDR1 LNHDA and CDR2 SQIVND (reference sequence). CDR3 DNA: TGTGCCAGTAGTATAGGACCGGGTTCTGCCTACGAGCAGTACTTC. This sequence encodes CASSIGPGSAYEQYF.

The gene calls are TRBV29-1 and TRBJ1-6; the match to TRBD1 covers 7 bases. V trimming: 5 bases; J trimming: 7 bases; junction bases outside the gene matches: 11. Per germline, CDR1 SQVTM and CDR2 ANQGSEA. The CDR3 runs to 15 residues. This CDR3 is CSVPVTGLTNSPLHF. The CDR3 bases are TGCAGCGTTCCCGTGACAGGGTTAACAAATTCACCCCTCCACTTT.

This chain links TRBV3-1 (or the pseudogene TRBV3-2) with TRBJ1-2; tentative D call: TRBD1 (5 bases). Trimming removed 6 bases from V and 2 bases from J, with 10 bases in between. Germline CDR1 LGHDT, CDR2 YNNKEL (reference sequence). This CDR3 has 13 amino acids. The CDR3 coding sequence is TGTGCCAGCAGGGGGACGGCGAACTATGGCTACACCTTC. It encodes CASRGTANYGYTF.

This rearrangement joins TRBV15 to TRBJ2-1, with 8 bases aligning to TRBD2. The CDR3 runs 15 residues. Germline CDR1 reads LNHNV; CDR2 reads YYDKDF (reference sequence). Trimming took 5 bases from V and 1 from J; bases not matched to a gene: 4. In nucleotides, the CDR3 is TGTGCCACCAGCCGAAGCGGGGGATCCTACAATGAGCAGTTCTTC. This translates into CATSRSGGSYNEQFF.

The V gene is TRBV30, the J gene TRBJ1-2, with D perhaps TRBD1 (5 bases). Trimming shortened V by 0 bases and J by 8 bases, and 13 bases separated the two germline ends. The germline gives CDR1 GTSNPN, CDR2 SVGIG (reference sequence). The CDR3 consists of 13 residues. The CDR3 nucleotides read TGTGCCTGGAGTGTTTTGAGGGGAGGGGGCTACACCTTC. This sequence encodes CAWSVLRGGGYTF.

V and J are TRBV6-6 and TRBJ1-2, with D hard to call. Germline loops: CDR1 MNHNY, CDR2 SVGAGI (reference sequence). The CDR3 runs 15 residues. The V end was cut by 6 bases, the J end by 1 base, with 15 bases between. DNA for the CDR3: TGTGCCAGCAGCCCTCGGGCGAGCGGTAACTATGGCTACACCTTC. Its translation: CASSPRASGNYGYTF.

The V call is TRBV9, the J call TRBJ2-3, with 7 positions matching TRBD2. V shed 0 bases and J 3 bases; nucleotides not matched to a gene: 4. Germline lookup yields CDR1 SGDLS and CDR2 YYNGEE. CDR3 length equals 15 residues. This CDR3 reads CASSVGWEGTDTQYF. CDR3 nucleotide sequence: TGTGCCAGCAGCGTAGGGTGGGAGGGGACAGATACGCAGTATTTT. Full variable domain (rest looked up from reference TRBV9 and TRBJ2-3): DSGVTQTPKHLITATGQRVTLRCSPRSGDLSVYWYQQSLDQGLQFLIQYYNGEERAKGNILERFSAQQFPDLHSELNLSSLELGDSALYFCASSVGWEGTDTQYFGPGTRLTVL.

The rearrangement links TRBV5-5 to TRBJ1-1; 12 bases match TRBD1. V lost 4 bases and J lost 2; bases outside the gene matches: 6. Per the germline V gene, CDR1 is SGHKS and CDR2 is YYEKEE (reference sequence). This CDR3 has 16 residues. The CDR3: CASSLGQGAFNTEAFF. CDR3 bases: TGTGCCAGCAGCCTGGGACAGGGGGCATTCAACACTGAAGCTTTCTTT. Full variable domain (rest looked up from reference TRBV5-5 and TRBJ1-1): DAGVTQSPTHLIKTRGQQVTLRCSPISGHKSVSWYQQVLGQGPQFIFQYYEKEERGRGNFPDRFSARQFPNYSSELNVNALLLGDSALYLCASSLGQGAFNTEAFFGQGTRLTVV.

The chain uses TRBV4-1 and TRBJ2-7, with D possibly matching TRBD2 (7 bases). Per the germline V gene, CDR1 is MGHRA and CDR2 is YSYEKL. The V gene lost 0 bases and the J gene lost 3 bases, with 18 bases spanning the gap. The CDR3 has 17 amino acids. The CDR3 DNA reads TGCGCCAGCAGCCAAGAGGCCGGGGGGCCGCCATTCTACGAGCAGTACTTC. Its translation: CASSQEAGGPPFYEQYF.

The chain combines TRBV5-1 with TRBJ2-2; TRBD1 might be the D (6 bases). Trimming removed 3 bases from V and 6 bases from J, with 9 bases in between. CDR1 is SGHRS and CDR2 is YFSETQ in the germline V gene. The CDR3 runs 13 residues. CDR3 in amino acids: CASSSGQSGELFF. The CDR3 DNA sequence: TGCGCCAGCAGCTCTGGACAGTCCGGGGAGCTGTTTTTT.

In DNA form, the CDR3 reads TGTGCCAGCAGTTACTCGGGACTAGCGGGAGGAGGGGATACGCAGTATTTT. Its translation is CASSYSGLAGGGDTQYF. This chain joins TRBV6-2 or TRBV6-3 and TRBJ2-3; 15 bases map to TRBD2. V was pared by 0 bases and J by 6 bases, with 4 bases of the junction left unmatched. Germline lookup yields CDR1 MNHEY and CDR2 SVGEGT. The length of the CDR3 is 17 residues.

V is TRBV19 and J is TRBJ2-7; D might be TRBD1 (6 bases). Looked up from germline, CDR1 is LNHDA and CDR2 is SQIVND (reference sequence). The length of the CDR3 is 15 residues. V lost 0 bases and J 4 bases, leaving 13 bases between the germline ends. DNA of the CDR3: TGTGCCAGTAGTATAGAGGGCAGGGGCTTTTACGAGCAGTACTTC. It encodes CASSIEGRGFYEQYF.

The chain is built from TRBV15 and TRBJ2-3; 9 nucleotides align to TRBD2. The CDR3 has 17 amino acids. V shed 4 bases, J shed 6 bases, and the junction held 14 bases outside the gene matches. Per the germline V gene, CDR1 is LNHNV and CDR2 is YYDKDF (reference sequence). CDR3 in DNA: TGTGCCACCAGCAACCCCGCCGGGGCGGGGGGGAGGGATACGCAGTATTTT. Protein sequence: CATSNPAGAGGRDTQYF. The entire variable domain, with the rest obtained from reference TRBV15 and TRBJ2-3, is as follows: DAMVIQNPRYQVTQFGKPVTLSCSQTLNHNVMYWYQQKSSQAPKLLFHYYDKDFNNEADTPDNFQSRRPNTSFCFLDIRSPGLGDTAMYLCATSNPAGAGGRDTQYFGPGTRLTVL.

The V call is TRBV30, the J call TRBJ1-3, with D uncertain. This CDR3 has 11 amino acids. The germline V and J ends were trimmed by 4 bases and 4 bases, with 5 bases remaining between them. The germline V gene has CDR1 GTSNPN and CDR2 SVGIG (reference sequence). The CDR3: CAWNWGNTIYF. As DNA, the CDR3 is TGTGCCTGGAATTGGGGAAACACCATATATTTT. Drawing the rest from reference TRBV30 and TRBJ1-3, the complete variable domain is SQTIHQWPATLVQPVGSPLSLECTVEGTSNPNLYWYRQAAGRGLQLLFYSVGIGQISSEVPQNLSASRPQDRQFILSSKKLLLSDSGFYLCAWNWGNTIYFGEGSWLTVV.

The rearrangement joins TRBV21-1 to TRBJ1-1. TRBV21-1 counts as a pseudogene. The CDR3 is made up of 20 amino acids. The DNA of the CDR3 is TGTGCCAGCATCTGCAAGGGATCAGGCAGCGCCAAGGAAAGGGACACTGAAGCTTTCTTT. Protein sequence: CASICKGSGSAKERDTEAFF.

This sequence joins TRBV4-2 and TRBJ2-3; D tentatively fits TRBD1 or TRBD2 (7 bases each). This CDR3 has 15 residues. The ends were cut back, 8 bases at V and 7 bases at J, with 22 bases in the middle. Germline lookup yields CDR1 LGHNA and CDR2 YNFKEQ. The CDR3 nucleotides are TGTGCCAGCGGGTCAGGGGGGGCGACCTCGAATACGCAGTATTTT. Its translation: CASGSGGATSNTQYF.

V and J are TRBV10-3 and TRBJ1-1; D unresolved. CDR1 and CDR2 (germline): ENHRY, SYGVKD. This CDR3 is 13 amino acids long. The ends were cut back, 3 bases at V and 5 bases at J, with 10 bases in the middle. In DNA form, the CDR3 reads TGTGCCATCAGTGATGGGTTTGTAACTGAAGCTTTCTTT. This encodes CAISDGFVTEAFF.